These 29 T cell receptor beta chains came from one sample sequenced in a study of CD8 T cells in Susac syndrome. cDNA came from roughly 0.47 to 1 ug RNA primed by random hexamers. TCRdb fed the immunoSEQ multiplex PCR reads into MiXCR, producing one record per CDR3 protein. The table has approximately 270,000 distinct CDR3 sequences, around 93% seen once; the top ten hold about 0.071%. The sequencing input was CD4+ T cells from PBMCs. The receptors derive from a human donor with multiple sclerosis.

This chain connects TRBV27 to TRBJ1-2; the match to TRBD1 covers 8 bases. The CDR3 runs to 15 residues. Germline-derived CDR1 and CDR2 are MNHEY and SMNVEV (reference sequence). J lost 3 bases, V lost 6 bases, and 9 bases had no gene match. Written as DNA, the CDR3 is TGTGCCAGCAGGTACAGGGGGAGTACTTACTATGGCTACACCTTC. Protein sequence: CASRYRGSTYYGYTF.

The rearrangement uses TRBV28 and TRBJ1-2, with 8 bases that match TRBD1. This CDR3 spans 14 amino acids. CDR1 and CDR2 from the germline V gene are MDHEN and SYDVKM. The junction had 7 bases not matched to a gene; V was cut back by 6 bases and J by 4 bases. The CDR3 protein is CASRGSGTGYGYTF. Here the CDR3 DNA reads TGTGCCAGCAGGGGGTCCGGGACAGGCTATGGCTACACCTTC.

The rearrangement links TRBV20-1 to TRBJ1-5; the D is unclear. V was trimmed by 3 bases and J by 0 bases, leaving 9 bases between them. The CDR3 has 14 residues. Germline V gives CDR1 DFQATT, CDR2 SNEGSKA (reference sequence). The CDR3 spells CSARGANSNQPQHF. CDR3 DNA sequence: TGCAGTGCTAGGGGTGCAAATAGCAATCAGCCCCAGCATTTT.

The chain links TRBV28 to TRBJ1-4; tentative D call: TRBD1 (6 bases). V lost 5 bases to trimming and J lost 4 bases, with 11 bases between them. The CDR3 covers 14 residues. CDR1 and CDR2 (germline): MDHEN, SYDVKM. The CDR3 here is CASSIQGINEKLFF. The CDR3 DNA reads TGTGCCAGCAGTATACAGGGTATTAATGAAAAACTGTTTTTT.

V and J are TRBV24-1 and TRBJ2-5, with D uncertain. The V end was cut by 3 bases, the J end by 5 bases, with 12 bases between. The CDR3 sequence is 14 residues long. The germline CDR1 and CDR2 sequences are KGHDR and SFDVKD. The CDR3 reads CATSDIISLETQYF. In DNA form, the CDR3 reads TGTGCCACCAGTGATATTATAAGCTTGGAGACCCAGTACTTC.

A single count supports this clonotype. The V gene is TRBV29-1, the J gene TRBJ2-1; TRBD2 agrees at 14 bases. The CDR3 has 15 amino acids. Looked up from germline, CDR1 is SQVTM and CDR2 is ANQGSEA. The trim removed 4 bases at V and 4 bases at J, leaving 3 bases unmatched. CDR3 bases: TGCAGCGTTGCCGGACTAGCGGGGGGATACAATGAGCAGTTCTTC. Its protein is CSVAGLAGGYNEQFF.

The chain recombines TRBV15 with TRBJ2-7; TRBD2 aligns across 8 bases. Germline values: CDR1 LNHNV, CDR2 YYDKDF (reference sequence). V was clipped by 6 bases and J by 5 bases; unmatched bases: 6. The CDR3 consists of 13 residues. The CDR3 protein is CATSPGRAHEQYV. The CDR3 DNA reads TGTGCCACCAGTCCCGGGAGGGCGCACGAGCAGTACGTC.

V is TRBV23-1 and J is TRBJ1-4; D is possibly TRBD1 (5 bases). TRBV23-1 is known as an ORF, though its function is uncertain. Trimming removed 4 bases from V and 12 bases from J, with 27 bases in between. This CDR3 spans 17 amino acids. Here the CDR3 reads CASSLSGTPPFLGQLFF. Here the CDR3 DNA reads TGCGCCAGCAGTCTATCCGGGACCCCGCCCTTCTTGGGCCAACTGTTTTTT.

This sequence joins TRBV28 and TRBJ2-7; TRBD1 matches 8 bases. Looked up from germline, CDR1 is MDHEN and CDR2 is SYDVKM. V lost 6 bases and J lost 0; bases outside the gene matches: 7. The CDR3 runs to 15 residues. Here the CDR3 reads CASRRDRRSSYEQYF. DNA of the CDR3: TGTGCCAGCAGACGGGACAGGCGTTCCTCCTACGAGCAGTACTTC.

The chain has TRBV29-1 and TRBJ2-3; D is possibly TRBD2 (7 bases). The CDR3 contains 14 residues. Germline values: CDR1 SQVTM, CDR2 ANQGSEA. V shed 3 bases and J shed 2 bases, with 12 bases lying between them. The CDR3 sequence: CSVERGLNTDTQYF. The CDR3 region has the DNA TGCAGCGTTGAGCGGGGGCTTAACACAGATACGCAGTATTTT.

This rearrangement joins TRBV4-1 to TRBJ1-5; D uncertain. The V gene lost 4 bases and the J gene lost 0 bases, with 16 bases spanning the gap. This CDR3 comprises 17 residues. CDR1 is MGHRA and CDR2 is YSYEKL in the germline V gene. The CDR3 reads CASSPTVGGYSNQPQHF. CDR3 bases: TGCGCCAGCAGCCCGACCGTAGGAGGCTATAGCAATCAGCCCCAGCATTTT.

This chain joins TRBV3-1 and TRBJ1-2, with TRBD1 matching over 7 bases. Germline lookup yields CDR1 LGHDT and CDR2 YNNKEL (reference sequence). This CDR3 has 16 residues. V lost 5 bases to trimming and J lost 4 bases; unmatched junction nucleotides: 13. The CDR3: CASSALDRDQSYGYTF. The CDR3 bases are TGTGCCAGCAGCGCCCTAGACAGGGACCAGTCCTATGGCTACACCTTC.

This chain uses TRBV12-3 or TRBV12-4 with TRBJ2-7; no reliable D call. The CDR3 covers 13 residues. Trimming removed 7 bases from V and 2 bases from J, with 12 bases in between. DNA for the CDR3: TGTGCCAGCACCAGGTCCACAGCCTACGAGCAGTACTTC. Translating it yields CASTRSTAYEQYF.

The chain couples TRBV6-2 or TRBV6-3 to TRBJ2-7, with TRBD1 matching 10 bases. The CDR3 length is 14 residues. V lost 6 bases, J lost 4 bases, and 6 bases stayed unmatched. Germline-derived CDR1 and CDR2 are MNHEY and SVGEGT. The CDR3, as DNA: TGTGCCAGCAGGACAGGGGGCGCGAAGTACGAGCAGTACGTC. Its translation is CASRTGGAKYEQYV.

CDR3 DNA: TGCGCCAGCAGCCAAGATGGACTAGCAGGGGGAAAACTGTTTTTT. Translating it yields CASSQDGLAGGKLFF. The chain is built from TRBV4-1 and TRBJ1-4; 7 nucleotides line up with TRBD1. CDR1 and CDR2 (germline): MGHRA, YSYEKL. This CDR3 comprises 15 residues. Losses at the gene ends were 0 bases for V and 10 bases for J; bases not matched to a gene: 8.

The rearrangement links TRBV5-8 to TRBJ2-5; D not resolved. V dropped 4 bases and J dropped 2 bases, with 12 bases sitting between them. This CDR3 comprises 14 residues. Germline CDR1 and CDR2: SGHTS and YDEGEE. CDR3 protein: CASSPPPHQETQYF. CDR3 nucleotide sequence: TGTGCCAGCAGCCCGCCTCCTCATCAAGAGACCCAGTACTTC. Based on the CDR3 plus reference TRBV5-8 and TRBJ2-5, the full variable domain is EAGVTQSPTHLIKTRGQQATLRCSPISGHTSVYWYQQALGLGLQFLLWYDEGEERNRGNFPPRFSGRQFPNYSSELNVNALELEDSALYLCASSPPPHQETQYFGPGTRLLVL.

The CDR3 protein is CSARDGSYSGNTIYF. CDR3 in DNA: TGCAGTGCTAGAGACGGGTCTTACTCTGGAAACACCATATATTTT. The chain employs TRBV20-1 and TRBJ1-3; no reliable D call. Germline V gene lookup returns CDR1 DFQATT and CDR2 SNEGSKA (reference sequence). Trimming took off 0 bases at V and 0 bases at J, with 9 bases between the two ends. This CDR3 contains 15 residues.

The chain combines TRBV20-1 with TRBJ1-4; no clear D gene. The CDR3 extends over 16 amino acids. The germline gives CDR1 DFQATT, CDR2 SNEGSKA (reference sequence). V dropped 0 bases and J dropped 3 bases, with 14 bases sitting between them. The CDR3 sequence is CSARDRTLGSNEKLFF. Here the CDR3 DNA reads TGCAGTGCTAGAGACCGAACGTTGGGATCTAATGAAAAACTGTTTTTT.

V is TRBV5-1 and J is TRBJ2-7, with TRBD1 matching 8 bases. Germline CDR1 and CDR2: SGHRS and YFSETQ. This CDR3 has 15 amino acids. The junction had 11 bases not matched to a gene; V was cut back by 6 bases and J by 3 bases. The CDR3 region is CASKRGQGYFYEQYV. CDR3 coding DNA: TGCGCCAGCAAAAGAGGACAGGGATATTTCTACGAGCAGTACGTC.

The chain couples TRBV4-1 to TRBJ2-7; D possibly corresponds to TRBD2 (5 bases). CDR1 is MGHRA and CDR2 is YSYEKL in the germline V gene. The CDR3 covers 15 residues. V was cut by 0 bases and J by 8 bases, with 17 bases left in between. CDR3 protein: CASSQDEGMRSQQYF. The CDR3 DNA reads TGCGCCAGCAGCCAAGATGAGGGTATGCGGTCCCAGCAGTACTTC.

Written as DNA, the CDR3 is TGCAGTGCTAGGGGTGCGGCTAGCGGGGAAACCTACGAGCAGTACTTC. It codes for CSARGAASGETYEQYF. The chain joins TRBV20-1 to TRBJ2-7; 9 positions agree with TRBD2. With 3 bases clipped from V and 2 bases from J, the junction kept 11 bases outside the gene matches. The CDR3 covers 16 residues. The germline V gene encodes CDR1 DFQATT and CDR2 SNEGSKA (reference sequence).

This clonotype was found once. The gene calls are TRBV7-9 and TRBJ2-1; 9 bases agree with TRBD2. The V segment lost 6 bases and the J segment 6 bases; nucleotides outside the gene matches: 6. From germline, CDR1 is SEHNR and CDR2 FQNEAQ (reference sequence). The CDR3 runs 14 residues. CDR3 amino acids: CASRIAGAVNEQFF. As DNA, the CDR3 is TGTGCCAGCAGGATAGCGGGAGCCGTCAATGAGCAGTTCTTC.

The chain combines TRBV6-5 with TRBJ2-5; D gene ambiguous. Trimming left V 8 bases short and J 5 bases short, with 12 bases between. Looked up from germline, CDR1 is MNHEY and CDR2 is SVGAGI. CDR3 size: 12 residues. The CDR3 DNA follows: TGTGCCAGCGGCTCGGTGTTGGAGACCCAGTACTTC. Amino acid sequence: CASGSVLETQYF.

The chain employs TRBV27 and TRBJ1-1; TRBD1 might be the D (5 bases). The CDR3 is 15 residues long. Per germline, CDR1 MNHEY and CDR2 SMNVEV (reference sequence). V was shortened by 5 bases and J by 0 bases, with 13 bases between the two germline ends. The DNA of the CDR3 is TGTGCCAGCAGTCCCATTCAGGGACTGAACACTGAAGCTTTCTTT. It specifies CASSPIQGLNTEAFF.

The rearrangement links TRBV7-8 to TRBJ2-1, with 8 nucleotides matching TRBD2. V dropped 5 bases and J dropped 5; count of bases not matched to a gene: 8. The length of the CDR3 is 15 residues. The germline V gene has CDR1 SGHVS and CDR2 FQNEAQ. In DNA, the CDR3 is TGTGCCAGCAGCCTCCTCGGGACTAGAAACAATGAGCAGTTCTTC. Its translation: CASSLLGTRNNEQFF. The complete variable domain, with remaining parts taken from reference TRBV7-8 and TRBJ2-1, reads GAGVSQSPRYKVAKRGQDVALRCDPISGHVSLFWYQQALGQGPEFLTYFQNEAQLDKSGLPSDRFFAERPEGSVSTLKIQRTQQEDSAVYLCASSLLGTRNNEQFFGPGTRLTVL.

CDR3 sequence (DNA): TGTGCCACCAGTGACTGGACAGGGCTAGGGGAGACCCAGTACTTC. Amino acid sequence: CATSDWTGLGETQYF. The chain is built from TRBV24-1 and TRBJ2-5; 8 bases align to TRBD1. CDR3 length: 15 amino acids. Losses at the gene ends were 4 bases for V and 5 bases for J; bases not matched to a gene: 8. Germline loops: CDR1 KGHDR, CDR2 SFDVKD.

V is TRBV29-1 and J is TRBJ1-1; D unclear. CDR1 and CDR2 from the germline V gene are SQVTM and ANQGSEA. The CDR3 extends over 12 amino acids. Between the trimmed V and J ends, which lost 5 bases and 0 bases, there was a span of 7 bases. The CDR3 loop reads CSVQVLNTEAFF. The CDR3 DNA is TGCAGCGTTCAGGTCCTGAACACTGAAGCTTTCTTT.

The CDR3 DNA is TGTGCCAGCAGCTTCTCGGACGTCGCAAATTCACCCCTCCACTTT. It codes for CASSFSDVANSPLHF. The chain uses TRBV7-8 and TRBJ1-6; no firm D call. Germline V gene sequence: CDR1 SGHVS, CDR2 FQNEAQ. The CDR3 loop spans 15 amino acids. Deletions cut 3 bases from V and 7 bases from J, with 13 bases between.

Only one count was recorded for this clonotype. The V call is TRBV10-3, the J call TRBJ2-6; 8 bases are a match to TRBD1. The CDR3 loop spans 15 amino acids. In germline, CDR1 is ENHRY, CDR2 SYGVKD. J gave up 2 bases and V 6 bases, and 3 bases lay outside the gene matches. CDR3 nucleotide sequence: TGTGCCATCAGAAACAGGGGGACTGGGGCCAACGTCCTGACTTTC. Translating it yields CAIRNRGTGANVLTF.